A single count supports the clone carrying this TCR beta chain. This sample stems from a study of blood T cells in healthy people across ages. Then a second PCR, running about 6 to 11 cycles, was carried out with a sample-barcoded 5' primer and a J-beta primer mix. TCRdb reprocessed the 5' RACE reads via MiXCR and lists one record per CDR3 protein. The sample comprises over 1,500,000 distinct CDR3 sequences, just under 50% of which are singletons, and roughly 2.1% rests with the top ten. PBMCs were isolated at a quantity of at least 7 million per sample. Per germline, CDR1 SEHNR and CDR2 FQNEAQ (reference sequence). V was shortened by 3 bases and J by 5 bases, with 22 bases between the two germline ends. The CDR3 covers 17 residues.

J is TRBJ1-1 and V is TRBV7-9, with a tentative D call TRBD1 (5 bases). The clonotype was recovered from a woman between 40 and 55 years old in good health. Specimen: blood. The CDR3 region is CASSLAGSRAGGTEAFF. CDR3 in DNA: TGTGCCAGCAGCTTGGCGGGGAGCAGGGCCGGAGGTACTGAAGCTTTCTTT.